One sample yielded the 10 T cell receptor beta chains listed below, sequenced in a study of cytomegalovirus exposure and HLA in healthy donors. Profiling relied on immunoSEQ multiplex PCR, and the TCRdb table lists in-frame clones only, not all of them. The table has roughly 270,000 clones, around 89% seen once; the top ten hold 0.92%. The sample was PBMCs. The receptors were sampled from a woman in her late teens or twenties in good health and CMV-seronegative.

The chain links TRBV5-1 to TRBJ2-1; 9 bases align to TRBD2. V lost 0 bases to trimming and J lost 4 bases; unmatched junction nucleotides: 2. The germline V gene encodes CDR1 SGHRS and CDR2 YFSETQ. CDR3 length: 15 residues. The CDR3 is CASSLASGVYNEQFF. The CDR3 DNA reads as TGCGCCAGCAGCTTGGCTAGCGGGGTTTACAATGAGCAGTTCTTC.

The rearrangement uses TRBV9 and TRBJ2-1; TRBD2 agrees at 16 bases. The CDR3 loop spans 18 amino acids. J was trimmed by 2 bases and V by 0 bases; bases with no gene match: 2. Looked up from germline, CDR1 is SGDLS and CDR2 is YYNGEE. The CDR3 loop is CASSVGGTSGRAYNEQFF. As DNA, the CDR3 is TGTGCCAGCAGCGTAGGGGGGACTAGCGGGAGGGCCTACAATGAGCAGTTCTTC. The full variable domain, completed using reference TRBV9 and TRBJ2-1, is DSGVTQTPKHLITATGQRVTLRCSPRSGDLSVYWYQQSLDQGLQFLIQYYNGEERAKGNILERFSAQQFPDLHSELNLSSLELGDSALYFCASSVGGTSGRAYNEQFFGPGTRLTVL.

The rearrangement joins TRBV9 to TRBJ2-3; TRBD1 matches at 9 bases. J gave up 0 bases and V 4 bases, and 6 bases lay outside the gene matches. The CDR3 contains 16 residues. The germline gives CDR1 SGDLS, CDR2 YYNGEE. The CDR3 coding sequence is TGTGCCAGCAGCCACTTTGGGACAGGGAGCACAGATACGCAGTATTTT. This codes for CASSHFGTGSTDTQYF.

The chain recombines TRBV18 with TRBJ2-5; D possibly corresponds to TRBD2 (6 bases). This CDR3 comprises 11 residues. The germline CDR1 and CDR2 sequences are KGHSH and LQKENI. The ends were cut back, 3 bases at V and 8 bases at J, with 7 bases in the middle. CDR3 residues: CASSPEGTQYF. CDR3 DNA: TGTGCCAGCTCACCGGAGGGCACCCAGTACTTC.

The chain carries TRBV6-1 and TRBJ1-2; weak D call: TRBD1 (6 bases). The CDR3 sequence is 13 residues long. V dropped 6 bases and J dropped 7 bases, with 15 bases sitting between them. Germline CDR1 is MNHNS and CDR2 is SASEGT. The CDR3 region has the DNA TGTGCCAGCAGGATTGAAGAAGGGGGTGGCTACACCTTC. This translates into CASRIEEGGGYTF.

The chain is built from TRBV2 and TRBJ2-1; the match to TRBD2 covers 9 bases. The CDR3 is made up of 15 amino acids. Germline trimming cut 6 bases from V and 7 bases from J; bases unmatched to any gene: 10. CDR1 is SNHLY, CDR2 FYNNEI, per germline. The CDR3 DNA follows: TGTGCCAGCAGCCACAGCGGGAGGCTTGAAAATGAGCAGTTCTTC. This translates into CASSHSGRLENEQFF.

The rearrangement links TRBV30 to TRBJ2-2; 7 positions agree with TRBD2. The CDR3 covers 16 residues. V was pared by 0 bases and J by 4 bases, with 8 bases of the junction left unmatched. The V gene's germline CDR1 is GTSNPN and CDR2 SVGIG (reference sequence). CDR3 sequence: CAWSVSGTPFTGELFF. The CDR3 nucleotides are TGTGCCTGGAGTGTAAGCGGGACCCCATTCACCGGGGAGCTGTTTTTT. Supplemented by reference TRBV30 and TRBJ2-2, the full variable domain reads SQTIHQWPATLVQPVGSPLSLECTVEGTSNPNLYWYRQAAGRGLQLLFYSVGIGQISSEVPQNLSASRPQDRQFILSSKKLLLSDSGFYLCAWSVSGTPFTGELFFGEGSRLTVL.

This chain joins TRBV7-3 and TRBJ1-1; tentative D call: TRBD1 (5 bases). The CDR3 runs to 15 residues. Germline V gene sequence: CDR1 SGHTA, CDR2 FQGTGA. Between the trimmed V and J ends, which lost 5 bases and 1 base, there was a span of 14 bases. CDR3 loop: CASSPGSGRNTEAFF. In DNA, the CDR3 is TGTGCCAGCAGCCCTGGCTCAGGGCGGAACACTGAAGCTTTCTTT.

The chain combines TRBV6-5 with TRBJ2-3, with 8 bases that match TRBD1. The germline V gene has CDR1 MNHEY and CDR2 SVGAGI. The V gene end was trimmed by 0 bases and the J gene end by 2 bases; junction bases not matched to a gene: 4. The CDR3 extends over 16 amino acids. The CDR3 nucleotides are TGTGCCAGCAGTTACTCGATCCAGGGGGCCACAGATACGCAGTATTTT. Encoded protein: CASSYSIQGATDTQYF.

CDR3 nucleotides: TGCGCCAGCAGCCAAGATAGGACAGGCTCTGGAAACACCATATATTTT. Its translation is CASSQDRTGSGNTIYF. The chain combines TRBV4-3 with TRBJ1-3; 7 nucleotides align to TRBD1. Germline V gene lookup returns CDR1 LGHNA and CDR2 YSLEER. After removal of 0 bases from V and 0 bases from J, the junction contained 2 bases not matched to a gene. The CDR3 has 16 residues.